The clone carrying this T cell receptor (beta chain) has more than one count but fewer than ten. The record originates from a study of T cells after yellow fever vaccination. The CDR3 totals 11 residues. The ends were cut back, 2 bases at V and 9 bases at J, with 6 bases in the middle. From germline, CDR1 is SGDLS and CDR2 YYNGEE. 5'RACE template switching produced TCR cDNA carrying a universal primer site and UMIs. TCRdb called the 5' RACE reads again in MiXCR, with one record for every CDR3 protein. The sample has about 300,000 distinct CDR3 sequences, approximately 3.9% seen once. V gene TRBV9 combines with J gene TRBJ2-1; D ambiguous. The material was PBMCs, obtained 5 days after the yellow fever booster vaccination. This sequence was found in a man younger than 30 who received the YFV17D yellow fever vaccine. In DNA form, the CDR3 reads TGTGCCAGCAGCGTGGGGTTTGAGCAGTTCTTC. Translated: CASSVGFEQFF.